These T cell receptor beta chains were read from a single sample in a study of blood T cell repertoires in COVID-19. Sequencing used immunoSEQ multiplex PCR; TCRdb keeps in-frame clones, though not all of them. Here the sample spans about 250,000 clones, roughly nine tenths being singletons. The sample taken for sequencing was peripheral blood. The receptors here all came from a woman aged 35 to 49 who had recovered from COVID-19. CDR3s include the opening cysteine and the closing phenylalanine or tryptophan. The D gene is left open where the match is weak. Only some rows state a clone size, as once, few, many or a class for expanded clones.

clone_size,d_call,cdr3_length,v_call,j_call,cdr3_nt,cdr3_aa
.,.,14,TRBV2,TRBJ2-3,TGTGCCAGCAACAAGCAGGTGACCACAGATACGCAGTATTTT,CASNKQVTTDTQYF
.,.,18,TRBV27,TRBJ2-7,TGTGCCAGCAGTTTTCACCGACTGCACAACCTCGTCTCCTACGAGCAGTACTTC,CASSFHRLHNLVSYEQYF
.,TRBD2,18,TRBV11-2,TRBJ2-1,TGTGCCAGCAGCTCCGGACTAGCGGTTGATAGCTCCTACAATGAGCAGTTCTTC,CASSSGLAVDSSYNEQFF
.,.,13,TRBV30,TRBJ1-2,TGTGCCTGGAGCACAGGATTTCGGTATGGCTACACCTTC,CAWSTGFRYGYTF
few,TRBD1,14,TRBV12-5,TRBJ1-1,TGTGCTAGTGGTTTCGGACAGGGGAACACTGAAGCTTTCTTT,CASGFGQGNTEAFF
.,.,16,TRBV5-6,TRBJ2-5,TGTGCCAGCAGCTTGGGCTCAGGGATCTTCCAAGAGACCCAGTACTTC,CASSLGSGIFQETQYF
.,.,12,TRBV7-3,TRBJ2-5,TGTGCCAGCAGCTCGTCAGGGGAGACCCAGTACTTC,CASSSSGETQYF
.,.,15,TRBV7-3,TRBJ2-1,TGTGCCAGCAGCCCTACTAGTGAAGCCTACAATGAGCAGTTCTTC,CASSPTSEAYNEQFF
.,.,16,TRBV7-3,TRBJ2-7,TGTGCCAGCAGCTTAACGGGCGGGAACTCGGCCTACGAGCAGTACTTC,CASSLTGGNSAYEQYF
.,TRBD1,11,TRBV30,TRBJ2-7,TGTGCCTGGAGTGATGGGGGACAGGGTTACTTC,CAWSDGGQGYF
.,.,14,TRBV7-9,TRBJ2-3,TGTGCCAGCAGCTTTATGGCAGTCACAGATACGCAGTATTTT,CASSFMAVTDTQYF
.,.,13,TRBV7-3,TRBJ2-1,TGTGCCAGCAGCCCGACTAGACTAGACGTGTGGGTCTTC,CASSPTRLDVWVF
.,.,14,TRBV6-5,TRBJ2-5,TGTGCCAGCAGTTATTCCCGACTAGAGAGGACCCAGTACTTC,CASSYSRLERTQYF
.,TRBD2,18,TRBV5-1,TRBJ2-3,TGCGCCAGCAGCGCCGGGACTAGCGGGAGGATAGGCACAGATACGCAGTATTTT,CASSAGTSGRIGTDTQYF
.,.,14,TRBV6-2/TRBV6-3,TRBJ1-5,TGTGCCAGCAGCCCCGGCGGGGGGAATCAGCCCCAGCATTTT,CASSPGGGNQPQHF
.,TRBD2,16,TRBV7-2,TRBJ2-7,TGTGCCAGCAGCTCACCGCCGGGACTAGCTTTCGACGAGCAGTACTTC,CASSSPPGLAFDEQYF
.,.,17,TRBV3-1/TRBV3-2,TRBJ1-2,TGTGCCAGCAGCCAAGGAGTCGGAGCGGGGGGCAACTATGGCTACACCTTC,CASSQGVGAGGNYGYTF
.,.,15,TRBV5-6,TRBJ2-3,TGTGCCAGCAGCTTGGGGGGCGGGGGCACAGATACGCAGTATTTT,CASSLGGGGTDTQYF
once,TRBD2,20,TRBV27,TRBJ2-1,TGTGCCAGCAGTTCTCTTAGGGTAATTACTAGCGGGAGCTCCTACAATGAGCAGTTCTTC,CASSSLRVITSGSSYNEQFF
.,.,14,TRBV13,TRBJ2-7,TGTGCCAGCAGCGACTCATCGAGCTCCTACGAGCAGTACTTC,CASSDSSSSYEQYF
.,TRBD2,14,TRBV29-1,TRBJ2-7,TGCAGCGGAGACAGGACTAGCGGGAGGTGCGAGCAGTACTTC,CSGDRTSGRCEQYF
once,TRBD2,21,TRBV27,TRBJ2-3,TGTGCCAGCAGTTCGACCTCGGGGAGACTAGCGGGAGGATGGAGCACAGATACGCAGTATTTT,CASSSTSGRLAGGWSTDTQYF
.,.,11,TRBV20-1,TRBJ2-3,TGCAGTTGTAGTCGCACAGATACGCAGTATTTT,CSCSRTDTQYF
once,.,17,TRBV7-8,TRBJ1-5,TGTGCCAGCAGCTTAGGTTCAGGGGTTGACCTCCCACCAGGGTTGCATTTT,CASSLGSGVDLPPGLHF
once,TRBD1,18,TRBV30,TRBJ2-6,TGTGCCTGGAGTGTACCATGGGACAGAGTGAGAGGGGCCAACGTCCTGACTTTC,CAWSVPWDRVRGANVLTF
.,.,13,TRBV5-4,TRBJ1-2,TGTGCCAGCAGCGCGATAGGGCGGGAGGGCTACACCTTC,CASSAIGREGYTF
.,TRBD1,14,TRBV6-5,TRBJ2-7,TGTGCCAGCAGCTTCGGGACAGGGGGCTACGAGCAGTACTTC,CASSFGTGGYEQYF
.,TRBD1,19,TRBV6-6,TRBJ2-2,TGTGCCAGCAGTCCTAAGGGACAGGGTAGTGGAGCGAACACCGGGGAGCTGTTTTTT,CASSPKGQGSGANTGELFF
.,TRBD1,11,TRBV7-9,TRBJ2-7,TGTGCCAGCAGGACAGGGCACGAGCAGTACTTC,CASRTGHEQYF
once,.,12,TRBV24-1,TRBJ1-1,TGTGCCACCAGTGACGGGGGAACTGAAGCTTTCTTT,CATSDGGTEAFF
.,.,11,TRBV24-1,TRBJ2-7,TGTGCCACCAGTAGAGGGTACGAGCAGTACTTC,CATSRGYEQYF
many,TRBD2,16,TRBV7-9,TRBJ2-1,TGTGCCAGCAGCATAGATTTAGCGGGGGGAGGTGGTGAGCAGTTCTTC,CASSIDLAGGGGEQFF
once,TRBD2,13,TRBV7-8,TRBJ2-7,TGTGCCAGCACCTCCGGGACTAGTAACGAGCAGTACTTC,CASTSGTSNEQYF
.,.,14,TRBV2,TRBJ1-1,TGTGCCAGCAGTGAATTTTTGGAGGACACTGAAGCTTTCTTT,CASSEFLEDTEAFF
.,TRBD1,15,TRBV7-2,TRBJ1-6,TGTGCCAGCAGGCGCCCCGGGACAGGGGTCTCACCCCTCCACTTT,CASRRPGTGVSPLHF
.,TRBD1,14,TRBV5-4,TRBJ1-2,TGTGCCAGCAGCCCACCGACAGGGGATCATGGCTACACCTTC,CASSPPTGDHGYTF
.,TRBD2,14,TRBV10-3,TRBJ2-7,TGTGCCATCAGTGGACTAGCGGGAGCCTACGAGCAGTACTTC,CAISGLAGAYEQYF
.,TRBD1,15,TRBV27,TRBJ2-3,TGTGCCAGCAGTCCCGGGACAGCAAGCACAGATACGCAGTATTTT,CASSPGTASTDTQYF
.,TRBD2,15,TRBV7-2,TRBJ2-1,TGTGCCAGCAGCGTTAGCGGGAGCCATTACAATGAGCAGTTCTTC,CASSVSGSHYNEQFF
.,TRBD2,18,TRBV29-1,TRBJ2-1,TGCAGCGTCCCCGGGGGTGGTTCGGGAGGGCCTGGATACAATGAGCAGTTCTTC,CSVPGGGSGGPGYNEQFF
.,TRBD2,16,TRBV11-3,TRBJ2-2,TGTGCCAGCAGCTTTAGACTAGCGGGAGCCACCGGGGAGCTGTTTTTT,CASSFRLAGATGELFF
.,TRBD1,15,TRBV4-1,TRBJ1-5,TGCGCCAGCAGCCGAGACCGGGACAGTAATCAGCCCCAGCATTTT,CASSRDRDSNQPQHF
.,.,13,TRBV7-3,TRBJ1-1,TGTGCCAGCAGGCAGACGTCGGGCACTGAAGCTTTCTTT,CASRQTSGTEAFF
.,TRBD1,14,TRBV19,TRBJ2-7,TGTGCCAGTAGTATAGTGGGACAGGCCGGCGAGCAGTACTTC,CASSIVGQAGEQYF
.,TRBD2,17,TRBV3-1/TRBV3-2,TRBJ2-3,TGTGCCAGCAGCCTCGAGGGACTAGCGCCACTCAGTGATACGCAGTATTTT,CASSLEGLAPLSDTQYF
.,.,16,TRBV9,TRBJ1-1,TGTGCCAGCAGCGCCGGGCGGGGAGGGCGGAACACTGAAGCTTTCTTT,CASSAGRGGRNTEAFF
.,.,15,TRBV5-1,TRBJ1-1,TGCGCCCGCAGCTTGGAGGGGGGGCTGAACACTGAAGCTTTCTTT,CARSLEGGLNTEAFF
once,.,15,TRBV5-4,TRBJ1-4,TGTGCCAGCAGCTTGGGAGGGACAAGAAATGAAAAACTGTTTTTT,CASSLGGTRNEKLFF
once,TRBD1,14,TRBV7-8,TRBJ1-2,TGTGCCAGCAGCTTAGCGTACAGGGGTTCGGGCTACACCTTC,CASSLAYRGSGYTF
.,.,14,TRBV6-1,TRBJ1-4,TGTGCCAGCAGTGAAGGAGGTGCTAATGAAAAACTGTTTTTT,CASSEGGANEKLFF
.,TRBD2,16,TRBV19,TRBJ2-1,TGTGCCAGTAGGGGGACGGGACTAGCGGCATGGAATGAGCAGTTCTTC,CASRGTGLAAWNEQFF
.,TRBD1,15,TRBV19,TRBJ1-5,TGTGCCAGTAGTAAACAGGGGATTGACAATCAGCCCCAGCATTTT,CASSKQGIDNQPQHF
.,TRBD2,17,TRBV19,TRBJ2-3,TGTGCCAGTAGTATAGTCCCCTTAGCGGGACGCACAGATACGCAGTATTTT,CASSIVPLAGRTDTQYF
.,TRBD2,15,TRBV7-3,TRBJ2-5,TGTGCCAGCAGCCGACTAGCGGGAATCGGAGAGACCCAGTACTTC,CASSRLAGIGETQYF